Listed here are 10 T cell receptor beta chains from one sample, sequenced in a study of CD8+ T cells in alopecia areata. Treatment in this sample: oral pan-JAK inhibitor, 5-10 mg twice daily. RNA was isolated and reverse transcribed to cDNA, the sequencing template. Only in-frame clones appear in the TCRdb table, and some are missing; sequencing was by immunoSEQ multiplex PCR. The table lists about 150,000 clones, 45% to 65% of them singletons. Specimen: CD8+ T cells sorted from blood, collected at week 4, from a patient treated with tofacitinib. Source of these receptors: a human donor with alopecia areata.

This clone appeared once. The rearrangement links TRBV27 to TRBJ1-2, with 8 bases that match TRBD1. Per germline, CDR1 MNHEY and CDR2 SMNVEV (reference sequence). CDR3 size: 15 residues. J was trimmed by 0 bases and V by 7 bases; bases with no gene match: 7. The CDR3 loop is CASTPGTGANYGYTF. The DNA for the CDR3 is TGTGCCAGCACCCCTGGGACAGGCGCTAACTATGGCTACACCTTC.

This clone was detected only a few times. The chain joins TRBV13 to TRBJ1-2; 7 bases fit TRBD1. The germline CDR1 and CDR2 sequences are PRHDT and FYEKMQ (reference sequence). CDR3 length: 11 residues. Losses at the gene ends were 10 bases for V and 6 bases for J; bases not matched to a gene: 5. CDR3 coding DNA: TGTGCCACCACGACAGGGAATGGCTACACCTTC. Amino acids: CATTTGNGYTF.

This chain links TRBV6-5 with TRBJ2-5; D unresolved. CDR3 length: 14 residues. The V and J ends lost 4 bases and 2 bases respectively, with 11 bases between them. Looked up from germline, CDR1 is MNHEY and CDR2 is SVGAGI. CDR3 nucleotides: TGTGCCAGCAGTTCTATATTACAGCAAGAGACCCAGTACTTC. Its translation is CASSSILQQETQYF.

This chain connects TRBV5-1 to TRBJ2-5; possibly TRBD2 for D (5 bases). The CDR3 has 15 amino acids. V lost 3 bases and J 4 bases, leaving 16 bases between the germline ends. Germline loops: CDR1 SGHRS, CDR2 YFSETQ. The CDR3 is CASSSNGEKGETQYF. The CDR3 region has the DNA TGCGCCAGCAGCTCCAACGGGGAAAAGGGAGAGACCCAGTACTTC.

This clone was counted between two and nine times. This chain joins TRBV13 and TRBJ1-2; D might be TRBD1 (5 bases). Germline V gene data show CDR1 as PRHDT and CDR2 as FYEKMQ (reference sequence). This CDR3 spans 13 amino acids. The ends were cut back, 5 bases at V and 3 bases at J, with 10 bases in the middle. CDR3 DNA: TGTGCCAGCAGCCCGGGGGAGGACTATGGCTACACCTTC. Translation: CASSPGEDYGYTF.

The chain carries TRBV29-1 and TRBJ1-4; no reliable D call. From germline, CDR1 is SQVTM and CDR2 ANQGSEA. The length of the CDR3 is 12 residues. Trimming pared 4 bases from V and 8 bases from J, leaving 11 bases between. The CDR3: CSVGGPSEKLFF. CDR3 bases: TGCAGCGTTGGTGGTCCTTCCGAAAAACTGTTTTTT.

Worth noting for this clone: Other DNA variants within this sample encode the same CDR3. This sequence joins TRBV29-1 and TRBJ2-2, with 7 nucleotides matching TRBD1. The CDR3 totals 12 residues. J was trimmed by 5 bases and V by 6 bases; bases with no gene match: 3. CDR1 SQVTM and CDR2 ANQGSEA come from the germline V gene. The CDR3 here is CSVYRGTGELFF. In DNA form, the CDR3 reads TGCAGCGTGTACAGGGGAACCGGGGAGCTGTTTTTT.

A remark on this clone: One end of the junction does not line up with germline, which may come from a read error. The rearrangement links TRBV6-5 to TRBJ1-1, with D unclear. The CDR3 consists of 16 residues. The germline gives CDR1 MNHEY, CDR2 SVGAGI. The CDR3 nucleotides are TGTGCCGGCAGTTACACACTCGCGGAAGGGAATACTGAAGCTTTCTTT. Amino acids: CAGSYTLAEGNTEAFF.

This clone showed up just a few times. This rearrangement joins TRBV5-4 to TRBJ2-7, with D uncertain. This CDR3 spans 13 amino acids. Looked up from germline, CDR1 is SGHNT and CDR2 is YYREEE (reference sequence). V lost 3 bases to trimming and J lost 1 base, with 8 bases between them. The CDR3 loop is CASSSGGSYEQYF. CDR3 nucleotides: TGTGCCAGCAGCTCCGGCGGTTCCTACGAGCAGTACTTC.

The chain carries TRBV5-6 and TRBJ2-7; 10 bases line up with TRBD1. Germline trimming cut 3 bases from V and 4 bases from J; bases unmatched to any gene: 7. Per germline, CDR1 SGHDT and CDR2 YYEEEE. This CDR3 contains 15 residues. The CDR3 bases are TGTGCCAGCAGCTCCGACGGGACAGGGGCGTACGAGCAGTACTTC. Encoded protein: CASSSDGTGAYEQYF.